This T cell receptor beta chain was recovered during a study of chemoradiotherapy in HPV16-positive cancers. Study findings and constraints: Candidate HPV-specific clones and E7-related TCR motifs grew in tumor during treatment.

Samples were taken several times over chemoradiotherapy. As for this clone: What it binds is unknown.

Libraries were prepared by immunoSEQ multiplex PCR; TCRdb keeps only in-frame clonotypes and omits some of them. The sample comprises about 22,000 clones, just under 95% of which are singletons, and about a sixth rests with the top ten. The TCR originated in a human donor with HPV-associated anogenital cancer. The sequencing here drew on blood, taken from a patient who underwent chemoradiotherapy.

CDR3 DNA: TGTGCCAGCAGTTATTCGGGGTTTGGCAATCAGCCCCAGCATTTT. Translating gives CASSYSGFGNQPQHF. This sequence joins TRBV6-5 and TRBJ1-5; no reliable D call. The CDR3 has 15 amino acids. Trimming took off 3 bases at V and 2 bases at J, with 11 bases between the two ends. Germline loops: CDR1 MNHEY, CDR2 SVGAGI.